The 21 T cell receptor beta chains below were found in one sample sequenced in a study of T-cell reconstitution after alpha-beta-depleted transplantation in children. This sample's TCRbeta library carried unique molecular identifier barcodes. TCRdb analysed the PCR reads with MiXCR anew, one entry per CDR3 protein. The sample has 330,000 or so distinct CDR3 sequences, over 9% seen once. This specimen consisted of PBMCs, obtained before TCRalphabeta/CD19-depleted stem cell transplant. These receptors were obtained from a boy under two years old with acute myeloid leukemia, due to receive a stem cell transplant.

As for this clonotype: A much bigger clone sits one base away, suggesting this may be a read error. The J gene is TRBJ2-3, the V gene TRBV12-3 or TRBV12-4; 8 bases map to TRBD1. Germline trimming cut 7 bases from V and 11 bases from J; bases unmatched to any gene: 11. CDR3 length equals 13 residues. CDR3 coding DNA: TGTGCCAGCACCCAAACGCCAGGGGGCGAGCAGTATTTT. It yields the protein CASTQTPGGEQYF.

This clonotype has just a few counts. The chain is built from TRBV20-1 and TRBJ2-7, with TRBD2 identical over 10 bases. The CDR3 is made up of 14 amino acids. CDR1 is DFQATT and CDR2 is SNEGSKA in the germline V gene (reference sequence). Unmatched junction bases numbered 4, after V lost 2 bases and J lost 3 bases. DNA of the CDR3: TGCAGTGCTAGAAGGGGACTAGCGAGCTACGAGCAGTACTTC. Translation gives CSARRGLASYEQYF.

This clonotype was seen more than once but under ten times. CDR3 sequence reads: CSARPGSRYEQYF. CDR3 sequence (DNA): TGCAGTGCTAGACCCGGGAGTCGCTACGAGCAGTACTTC. The chain carries TRBV20-1 and TRBJ2-7; perhaps TRBD2 as D (6 bases). Trimming removed 2 bases at V and 3 bases at J, with 11 bases between. Germline assignment: CDR1 DFQATT and CDR2 SNEGSKA (reference sequence). The CDR3 runs 13 residues.

This clonotype was counted ten times or more. V gene TRBV12-3 or TRBV12-4 combines with J gene TRBJ1-4, with D possibly being TRBD1 (5 bases). The CDR3 covers 14 residues. The ends were cut back, 6 bases at V and 5 bases at J, with 13 bases in the middle. The CDR3 bases are TGTGCCAGCAGCCGCAGGACATCCAATGAAAAACTGTTTTTT. It is translated as CASSRRTSNEKLFF.

This clonotype showed up many times. V gene TRBV7-9 combines with J gene TRBJ2-5, with 12 bases lining up with TRBD2. Germline assignment: CDR1 SEHNR and CDR2 FQNEAQ (reference sequence). The CDR3 loop spans 17 amino acids. V lost 5 bases, J lost 5 bases, and 12 bases stayed unmatched. The CDR3 DNA is TGTGCCAGCAGCCACGTCGGACTAGCGGGATTTATGGAGACCCAGTACTTC. Residues: CASSHVGLAGFMETQYF.

This clonotype was found a few times. CDR3 amino acids: CSVWTSGRKTQYF. CDR3 coding DNA: TGCAGTGTTTGGACTAGCGGGAGGAAGACCCAGTACTTC. The chain employs TRBV20-1 and TRBJ2-5; 14 nucleotides align to TRBD2. CDR3 size: 13 residues. Germline V CDR1 and CDR2: DFQATT, SNEGSKA (reference sequence). Trimming removed 7 bases from V and 6 bases from J; junction bases left unmatched: 4.

The sample holds many counts of this clonotype. The chain recombines TRBV27 with TRBJ2-7, with D uncertain. Germline lookup yields CDR1 MNHEY and CDR2 SMNVEV (reference sequence). The CDR3 length is 15 residues. Trimming pared 0 bases from V and 1 base from J, leaving 10 bases between. CDR3 protein: CASSLSAGPSYEQYF. DNA for the CDR3: TGTGCCAGCAGTTTATCGGCAGGTCCATCCTACGAGCAGTACTTC.

The chain joins TRBV28 to TRBJ2-7, with TRBD1 matching over 7 bases. Germline lookup yields CDR1 MDHEN and CDR2 SYDVKM. Trimming took 8 bases from V and 2 from J; bases not matched to a gene: 6. The CDR3 contains 13 residues. CDR3 bases: TGTGCCAGCGGAGACAGGGCCCCCTACGAGCAGTACTTC. Translation: CASGDRAPYEQYF.

This clonotype showed up many times. This chain joins TRBV6-1 and TRBJ2-1; 8 nucleotides line up with TRBD1. Looked up from germline, CDR1 is MNHNS and CDR2 is SASEGT. The CDR3 sequence is 15 residues long. V lost 6 bases and J lost 6; bases outside the gene matches: 10. The DNA of the CDR3 is TGTGCCAGCAGCCCCGGACAGGGATGGGGCAATGAGCAGTTCTTC. Translation gives CASSPGQGWGNEQFF.

This clonotype was seen many times. The V call is TRBV7-3, the J call TRBJ2-3; possible D gene TRBD2, 6 bases. The V end was cut by 1 base, the J end by 1 base, with 18 bases between. This CDR3 region has 18 residues. From germline, CDR1 is SGHTA and CDR2 FQGTGA. CDR3 protein: CASSLKTSSGGGTDTQYF. For the CDR3, the DNA is TGTGCCAGCAGCTTAAAAACGTCGTCCGGGGGAGGCACAGATACGCAGTATTTT.

The V and J genes are TRBV19 and TRBJ1-1, with D possibly matching TRBD1 (5 bases). The germline V gene encodes CDR1 LNHDA and CDR2 SQIVND (reference sequence). V gave up 4 bases and J gave up 5 bases, with 14 bases separating them. The CDR3 sequence is 14 residues long. The CDR3 reads CASSTLSGRTEAFF. In nucleotides, the CDR3 is TGTGCCAGTAGTACCTTGTCAGGGAGGACTGAAGCTTTCTTT.

This clonotype was counted ten times or more. This chain joins TRBV10-3 and TRBJ2-3; D is undetermined. The germline V and J ends were trimmed by 2 bases and 10 bases, with 10 bases remaining between them. This CDR3 is built from 12 residues. From germline, CDR1 is ENHRY and CDR2 SYGVKD. DNA for the CDR3: TGTGCCATCAGTGAGCCCCCAGCTGCGCAGTATTTT. It is translated as CAISEPPAAQYF.

Many counts were recorded for this clonotype. The chain couples TRBV24-1 to TRBJ2-1; D perhaps matches TRBD1 (5 bases). V was cut by 7 bases and J by 2 bases, with 8 bases left in between. This CDR3 has 13 residues. The V gene's germline CDR1 is KGHDR and CDR2 SFDVKD. DNA of the CDR3: TGTGCCACCAGGGAGACAGCCTACAATGAGCAGTTCTTC. The encoded protein is CATRETAYNEQFF.

Notes on this clonotype: A much larger clone lies one base from this, so it may be a read error. The J gene is TRBJ2-3, the V gene TRBV5-5, with D possibly TRBD1 on 5 matching bases. The DNA end is a closer match to TRBJ1-5, so the J assignment may be wrong. In germline, CDR1 is SGHKS, CDR2 YYEKEE (reference sequence). CDR3 length: 17 residues. For the CDR3, the DNA is TGTGCCAGCAGCTTGATGGGGCTAGCGGGGATTGCAGATACGCAGCATTTT. This translates into CASSLMGLAGIADTQHF.

This clonotype came up many times. V usage is TRBV2 and J usage is TRBJ1-2; the D gene is possibly TRBD1 (5 bases). The ends were cut back, 3 bases at V and 4 bases at J, with 15 bases in the middle. CDR3 length: 15 residues. Germline CDR1 reads SNHLY; CDR2 reads FYNNEI. The CDR3 protein is CASSEEGEQAYGYTF. The CDR3 DNA sequence: TGTGCCAGCAGTGAGGAAGGGGAACAAGCCTATGGCTACACCTTC. The complete variable domain, with remaining parts taken from reference TRBV2 and TRBJ1-2, reads EPEVTQTPSHQVTQMGQEVILRCVPISNHLYFYWYRQILGQKVEFLVSFYNNEISEKSEIFDDQFSVERPDGSNFTLKIRSTKLEDSAMYFCASSEEGEQAYGYTFGSGTRLTVV.

The table lists this clonotype with many counts. The chain links TRBV19 to TRBJ2-5, with D tentatively TRBD1 (6 bases). The CDR3 contains 14 residues. V gave up 6 bases and J gave up 3 bases, with 14 bases separating them. CDR1 LNHDA and CDR2 SQIVND come from the germline V gene (reference sequence). CDR3 in amino acids: CASSPAWTEETQYF. The DNA of the CDR3 is TGTGCCAGTAGCCCCGCCTGGACAGAAGAGACCCAGTACTTC. Together with reference TRBV19 and TRBJ2-5, the CDR3 gives the full variable domain: DGGITQSPKYLFRKEGQNVTLSCEQNLNHDAMYWYRQDPGQGLRLIYYSQIVNDFQKGDIAEGYSVSREKKESFPLTVTSAQKNPTAFYLCASSPAWTEETQYFGPGTRLLVL.

The table lists this clonotype with many counts. V usage is TRBV4-2 and J usage is TRBJ2-7; 7 nucleotides agree with TRBD2. CDR3 length: 15 amino acids. The germline gives CDR1 LGHNA, CDR2 YNFKEQ. V gave up 2 bases and J gave up 4 bases; unmatched junction bases: 8. CDR3 region: CASSQTQREGYEQYF. The CDR3 DNA follows: TGTGCCAGCAGCCAAACCCAGCGGGAAGGATACGAGCAGTACTTC.

This clonotype appeared many times. The CDR3 nucleotides read TGTGCCATCAGTGAAGGAGGGACTGAAGCTTTCTTT. This encodes CAISEGGTEAFF. This sequence joins TRBV10-3 and TRBJ1-1; D ambiguous. The CDR3 consists of 12 residues. Looked up from germline, CDR1 is ENHRY and CDR2 is SYGVKD. Trimming removed 3 bases at V and 5 bases at J, with 7 bases between.

The chain links TRBV7-9 to TRBJ2-4, with 9 bases identical to TRBD1. The CDR3 has 15 amino acids. The junction had 4 bases not matched to a gene; V was cut back by 4 bases and J by 3 bases. Germline V gives CDR1 SEHNR, CDR2 FQNEAQ (reference sequence). The CDR3 nucleotides are TGTGCCAGCAGCTCGGGACAGGGAGACAAAAACATTCAGTACTTC. Translating it yields CASSSGQGDKNIQYF.

This chain uses TRBV6-1 with TRBJ1-6; unclear D gene. From germline, CDR1 is MNHNS and CDR2 SASEGT. The CDR3 sequence is 15 residues long. V was trimmed by 2 bases and J by 7 bases, leaving 12 bases between them. CDR3 protein: CASSEFVAGNSPLHF. The CDR3 DNA reads TGTGCCAGCAGTGAATTTGTTGCCGGGAATTCACCCCTCCACTTT.

There are many counts of this clonotype. This rearrangement joins TRBV30 to TRBJ2-3; no clear D gene. Germline lookup yields CDR1 GTSNPN and CDR2 SVGIG (reference sequence). The CDR3 covers 14 residues. With 0 bases removed from V and 1 base from J, the gap between germline ends came to 8 bases. This chain's CDR3 is CAWSVHGGTDTQYF. CDR3 nucleotide sequence: TGTGCCTGGAGTGTCCATGGTGGCACAGATACGCAGTATTTT.